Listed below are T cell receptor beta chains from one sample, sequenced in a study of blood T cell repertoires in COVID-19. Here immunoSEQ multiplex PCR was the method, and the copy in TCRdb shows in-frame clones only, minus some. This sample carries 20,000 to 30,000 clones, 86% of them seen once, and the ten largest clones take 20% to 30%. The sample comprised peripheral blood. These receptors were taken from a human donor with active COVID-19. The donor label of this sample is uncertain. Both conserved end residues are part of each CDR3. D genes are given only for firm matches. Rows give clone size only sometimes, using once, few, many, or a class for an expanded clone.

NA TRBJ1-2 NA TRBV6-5 TGTGCCAGCAGTCTACAGGGAGTAGAGGGCTACACCTTC CASSLQGVEGYTF
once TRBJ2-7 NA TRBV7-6 TGTGCCAGCAGCTCCGCCGGGGGGGGACAGCGAGGAAGAGGACTATCCTACGAGCAGTACTTC CASSSAGGGQRGRGLSYEQYF
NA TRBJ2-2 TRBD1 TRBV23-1 TGCGCCAGCCGCACACAGGGGGCGAATACCGGGGAGCTGTTTTTT CASRTQGANTGELFF
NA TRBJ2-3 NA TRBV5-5 TGTGCCAGCAGCTTGGCGGCAGCGGAACATACGCAGTATTTT CASSLAAAEHTQYF
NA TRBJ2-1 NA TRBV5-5 TGTGCCAGCAGCTGGGGGGTAGCTGGGGATGAGCAGTTCTTC CASSWGVAGDEQFF
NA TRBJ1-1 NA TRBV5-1 TGCGCCAGCAGCTTGGCCACGGGGGGATCCACTGAAGCTTTCTTT CASSLATGGSTEAFF
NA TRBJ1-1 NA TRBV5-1 TGCGCCAGCAGCCATCTTACGACAGGAACTGAAGCTTTCTTT CASSHLTTGTEAFF
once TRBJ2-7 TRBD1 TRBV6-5 TGTGCCAGCAGTCCCCAGGGGACAGGGACCTACGAGCAGTACTTC CASSPQGTGTYEQYF
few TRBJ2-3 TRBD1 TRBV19 TGTGCCACTCGGGGGCAGGGACAGGGCACAGATACGCAGTATTTT CATRGQGQGTDTQYF
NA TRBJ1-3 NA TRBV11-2 TGTGCCAGCAGCTTAGGGGCTTCAGGGTATGGAAACACCATATATTTT CASSLGASGYGNTIYF
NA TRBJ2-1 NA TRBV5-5 TGTGCCAGCAGCGATGCAGGGTTTTCCTACAATGAGCAGTTCTTC CASSDAGFSYNEQFF
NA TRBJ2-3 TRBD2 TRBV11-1 TGTGCCAGCAGCCCGGGGAGGGCAGAAGATACGCAGTATTTT CASSPGRAEDTQYF
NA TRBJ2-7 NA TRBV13 TGTGCCAGCAGCTTAGGCCCGGCTAGCACCTACGAGCAGTACTTC CASSLGPASTYEQYF
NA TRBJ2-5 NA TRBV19 TGTGCCAGTAGTCCCCATTCTCCCACAGGTGAAGAGACCCAGTACTTC CASSPHSPTGEETQYF
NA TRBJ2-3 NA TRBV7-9 TGTGCCAGCAGCACCCGGGACTTTAGCACAGATACGCAGTATTTT CASSTRDFSTDTQYF
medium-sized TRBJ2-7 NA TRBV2 TGTGCCAGCAGTGAACAGGGGAAGTACTTC CASSEQGKYF
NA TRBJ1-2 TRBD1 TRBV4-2 TGTGCCAGCGCGTCTGACAGGGCTAACTATGGCTACACCTTC CASASDRANYGYTF
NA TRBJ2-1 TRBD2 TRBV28 TGTGCCAGCAGTTTAGGTCTAAGGGGGACTAGCGGGAGGGAAAACAATGAGCAGTTCTTC CASSLGLRGTSGRENNEQFF
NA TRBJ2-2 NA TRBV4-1 TGCGCCAGCAGCCAAGTCGATGAGGGACAAAACACCGGGGAGCTGTTTTTT CASSQVDEGQNTGELFF
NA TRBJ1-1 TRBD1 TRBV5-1 TGCGCCAGCAGTGGACAGGGGGGGAACACTGAAGCTTTCTTT CASSGQGGNTEAFF
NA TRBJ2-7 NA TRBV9 TGTGCCAGCAGCGTAGGACAGGAGACCTACGAGCAGTACTTC CASSVGQETYEQYF
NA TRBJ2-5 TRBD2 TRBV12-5 TGTGCTAGTGCAGGGAGGGGACGAGAGACCCAGTACTTC CASAGRGRETQYF
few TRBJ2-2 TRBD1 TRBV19 TGTGCCAGTCGGACAGGGGTCACCGGGGAGCTGTTTTTT CASRTGVTGELFF
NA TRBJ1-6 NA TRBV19 TGTGCCAGTAGTATCTCGGGTCAACCTAATTCACCCCTCCACTTT CASSISGQPNSPLHF
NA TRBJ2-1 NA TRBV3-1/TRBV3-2 TGTGCCAGCAGCCAAGGAAGCAGGTTCTACAATGAGCAGTTCTTC CASSQGSRFYNEQFF
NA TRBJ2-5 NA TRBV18 TGTGCCAGCTCACCCGGGTCCCAAGAGACCCAGTACTTC CASSPGSQETQYF
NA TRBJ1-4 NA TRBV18 TGTGCCAGCTCACCGCGCCCAACTAATGAAAAACTGTTTTTT CASSPRPTNEKLFF
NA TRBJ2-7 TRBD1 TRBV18 TGTGCCAGCTCAGCAAGTCCAGGGGGTCACTACGAGCAGTACTTC CASSASPGGHYEQYF
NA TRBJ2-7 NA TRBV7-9 TGTGCCAGCAGACGATGGGAGGGGGACGAGCAGTACTTC CASRRWEGDEQYF
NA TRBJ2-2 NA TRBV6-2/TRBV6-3 TGTGCCAGCAGTTACAGGGACACGAACACCGGGGAGCTGTTTTTT CASSYRDTNTGELFF
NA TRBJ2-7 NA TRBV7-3 TGTGCCAGCAGCCTAAGCAGTCAGGGTACAATCTACGAGCAGTACTTC CASSLSSQGTIYEQYF
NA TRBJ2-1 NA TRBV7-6 TGTGCCAGCAGCTTACAGATCCCAAGGACACGCTACAATGAGCAGTTCTTC CASSLQIPRTRYNEQFF
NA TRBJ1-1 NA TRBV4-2 TGTGCCAGCAGCCAAGAACAGAGGGACACTGAAGCTTTCTTT CASSQEQRDTEAFF
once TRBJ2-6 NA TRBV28 TGTGCCACAGATACGAAGGGGGCTGGGGCCAACGTCCTGACTTTC CATDTKGAGANVLTF
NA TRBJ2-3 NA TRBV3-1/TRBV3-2 TGTGCCAGCAGCCAAGCAGCGGACACAGATACGCAGTATTTT CASSQAADTDTQYF
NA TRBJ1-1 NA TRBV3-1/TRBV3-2 TGTGCCAGCAGCCAAGGATTATCCGAATCCGGGGATGAAGCTTTCTTT CASSQGLSESGDEAFF
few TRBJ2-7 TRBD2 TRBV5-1 TGCGCCAGCAGCTTGGCGGGACTAGCGGGAGGCATAGATGGGGAGTACTTC CASSLAGLAGGIDGEYF
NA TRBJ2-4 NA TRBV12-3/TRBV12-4 TGTGCCAGCAGTTCTGGACAGGGAGGGCGGTACTTC CASSSGQGGRYF
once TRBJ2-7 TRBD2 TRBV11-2 TGTGCCAGCAGCGCTGGACTAGCCCGCTACGAGCAGTACTTC CASSAGLARYEQYF
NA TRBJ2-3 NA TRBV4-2 TGTGCCAGCAGCCAAGATCAGGAGGGGGCCACAGATACGCAGTATTTT CASSQDQEGATDTQYF
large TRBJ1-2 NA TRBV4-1 TGCGCCAGCAGCCGACAACCAGGGTCTCCCGCTAACTATGGCTACACCTTC CASSRQPGSPANYGYTF
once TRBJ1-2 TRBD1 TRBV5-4 TGTGCCAGCAGCCCCGAGGGGTTGGACAGGGCTTACTATGGCTACACCTTC CASSPEGLDRAYYGYTF
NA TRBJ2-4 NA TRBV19 TGTGCCAGCTCTATAATCAGTAGCATCCTAGCCAAAAACATTCAGTACTTC CASSIISSILAKNIQYF
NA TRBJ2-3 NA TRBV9 TGTGCCAGCAGCCCCCGACTATCCACAGATACGCAGTATTTT CASSPRLSTDTQYF
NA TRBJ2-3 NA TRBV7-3 TGTGCCAGCAGCTCCCGGGCCGGGATCACAGATACGCAGTATTTT CASSSRAGITDTQYF
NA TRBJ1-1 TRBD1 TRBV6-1 TGTGCCAGCAGTGAGCGACAGGGCATGAACACTGAAGCTTTCTTT CASSERQGMNTEAFF
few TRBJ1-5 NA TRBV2 TGTGCCAGCAGTGATCCTGGGGCTCAGCCCCAGCATTTT CASSDPGAQPQHF
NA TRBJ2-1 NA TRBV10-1 TGCGCCAGCAGTGAGTACAGGTTCATCTACAATGAGCAGTTCTTC CASSEYRFIYNEQFF
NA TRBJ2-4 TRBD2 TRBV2 TGTGCCAGCAGTGAAATTGGGGGGGGTGTAGGCAAAAACATTCAGTACTTC CASSEIGGGVGKNIQYF
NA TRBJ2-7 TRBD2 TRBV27 TGTGCCAGCAGCGACTTGGGGAGCGGGGGGAATGATATCTACGAGCAGTACTTC CASSDLGSGGNDIYEQYF
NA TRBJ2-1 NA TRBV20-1 TGCAGTGCTAACAACAATGAGCAGTTCTTC CSANNNEQFF
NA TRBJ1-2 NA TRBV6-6 TGTGCCAGCAGTTTGGGCCGAGAGGGAGGCTACACCTTC CASSLGREGGYTF
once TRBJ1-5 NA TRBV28 TGTGCCAGCAGTTTAAGCAGGATGGATCAGCCCCAGCATTTT CASSLSRMDQPQHF
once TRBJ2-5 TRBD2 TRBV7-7 TGTGCTAGCAGCCTCAGACGGGCTAGCGGGGCGGAGACCCAGTACTTC CASSLRRASGAETQYF
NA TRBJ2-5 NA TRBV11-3 TGTGCCAGCAGCTTAGCACACTCCTCAGGGACCCAGTACTTC CASSLAHSSGTQYF
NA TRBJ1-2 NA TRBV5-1 TGCGCCAGCAGCATCGAGGCGGGGAACTATGGCTACACCTTC CASSIEAGNYGYTF
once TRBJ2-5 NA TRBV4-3 TGCGCCAGCAGCCAAGACAGGGTATTGAAAGAGACCCAGTACTTC CASSQDRVLKETQYF
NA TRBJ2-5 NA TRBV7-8 TGTGCCAGCAGCTCCGGGTCCAAAGAGACCCAGTACTTC CASSSGSKETQYF
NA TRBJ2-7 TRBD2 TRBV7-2 TGTGCCAGCAGCTCGGGACTACCATACGAGCAGTACTTC CASSSGLPYEQYF
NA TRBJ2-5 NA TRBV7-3 TGTGCCAGCAGCTTGGGGCTCATAGGGGAGACCCAGTACTTC CASSLGLIGETQYF